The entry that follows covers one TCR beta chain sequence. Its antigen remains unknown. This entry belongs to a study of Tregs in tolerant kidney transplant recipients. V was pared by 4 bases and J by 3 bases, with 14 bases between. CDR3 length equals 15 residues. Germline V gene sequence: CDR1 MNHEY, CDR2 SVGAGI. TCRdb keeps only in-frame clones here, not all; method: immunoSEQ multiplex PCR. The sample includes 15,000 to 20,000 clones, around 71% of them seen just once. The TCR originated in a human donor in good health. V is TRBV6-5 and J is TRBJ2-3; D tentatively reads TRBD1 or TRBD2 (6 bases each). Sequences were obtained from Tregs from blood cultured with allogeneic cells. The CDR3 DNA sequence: TGTGCCAGCAGTTCCAGGGGACTTAAAACAGATACGCAGTATTTT. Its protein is CASSSRGLKTDTQYF.